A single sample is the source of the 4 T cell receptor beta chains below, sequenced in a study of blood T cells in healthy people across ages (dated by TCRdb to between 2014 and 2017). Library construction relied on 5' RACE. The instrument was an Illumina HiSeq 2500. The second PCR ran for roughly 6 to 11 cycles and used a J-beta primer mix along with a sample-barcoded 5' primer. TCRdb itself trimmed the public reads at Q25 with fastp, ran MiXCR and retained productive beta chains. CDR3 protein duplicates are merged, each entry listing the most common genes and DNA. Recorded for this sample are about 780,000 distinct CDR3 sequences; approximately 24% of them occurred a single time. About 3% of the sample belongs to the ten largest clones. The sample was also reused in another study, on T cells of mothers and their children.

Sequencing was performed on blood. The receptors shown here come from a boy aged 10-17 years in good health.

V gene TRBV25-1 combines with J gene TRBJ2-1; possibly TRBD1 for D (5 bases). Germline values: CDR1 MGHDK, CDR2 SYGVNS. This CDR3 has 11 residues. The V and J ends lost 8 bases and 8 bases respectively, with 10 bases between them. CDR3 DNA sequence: TGTGCCAGCCTAAGGGGATATGAGCAGTTCTTC. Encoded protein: CASLRGYEQFF.

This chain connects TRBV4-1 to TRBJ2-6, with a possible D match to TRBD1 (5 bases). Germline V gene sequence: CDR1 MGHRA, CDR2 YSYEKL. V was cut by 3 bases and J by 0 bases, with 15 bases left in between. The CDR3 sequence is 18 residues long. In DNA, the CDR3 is TGCGCCAGCAGCCAGCAGGGTCCTAGAGGCTCTGGGGCCAACGTCCTGACTTTC. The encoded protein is CASSQQGPRGSGANVLTF.

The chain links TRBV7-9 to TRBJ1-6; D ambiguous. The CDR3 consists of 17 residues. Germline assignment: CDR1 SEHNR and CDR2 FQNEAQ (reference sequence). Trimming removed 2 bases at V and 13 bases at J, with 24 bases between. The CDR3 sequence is CASSLSHARRPHRPLHF. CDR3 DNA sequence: TGTGCCAGCAGCTTAAGCCACGCCCGACGGCCTCATCGGCCCCTCCACTTT.

CDR3 coding DNA: TGTGCCAGCAGGGGCGAAGGACTCTTCTACGAGCAGTACTTC. Its protein product is CASRGEGLFYEQYF. V is TRBV27 and J is TRBJ2-7; maybe TRBD2 (5 bases). The CDR3 contains 14 residues. V lost 6 bases to trimming and J lost 3 bases, with 15 bases between them. CDR1 MNHEY and CDR2 SMNVEV come from the germline V gene (reference sequence).